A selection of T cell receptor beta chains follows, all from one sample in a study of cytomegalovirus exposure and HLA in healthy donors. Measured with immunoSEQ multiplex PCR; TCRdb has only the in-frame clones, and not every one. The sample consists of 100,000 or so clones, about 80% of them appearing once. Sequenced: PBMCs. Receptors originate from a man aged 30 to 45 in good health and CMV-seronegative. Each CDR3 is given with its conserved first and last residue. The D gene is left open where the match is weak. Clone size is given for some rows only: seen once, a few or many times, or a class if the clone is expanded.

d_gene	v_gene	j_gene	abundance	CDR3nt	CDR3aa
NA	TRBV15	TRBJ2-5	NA	TGTGCCACCAGCAGAGAGATAGCTATAGGGAGCCAAGAGACCCAGTACTTC	CATSREIAIGSQETQYF
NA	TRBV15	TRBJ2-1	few	TGTGCCACCAGGAGTGTACAGCGGGTCAATGAGCAGTTCTTC	CATRSVQRVNEQFF
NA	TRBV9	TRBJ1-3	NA	TGTGCCAGCAGCGTATTGGAGTTCTCTGGAAACACCATATATTTT	CASSVLEFSGNTIYF
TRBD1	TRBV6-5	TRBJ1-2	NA	TGTGCCAGCAGTTTACGACAGGGGGTCAACTATGGCTACACCTTC	CASSLRQGVNYGYTF
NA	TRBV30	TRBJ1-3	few	TGTGCCTGTCAGTTCTCTGGAAACACCATATATTTT	CACQFSGNTIYF
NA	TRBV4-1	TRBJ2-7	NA	TGCGCCAGCAGCCAATCCCAGGGGCAGTTGCCCTACGAGCAGTACTTC	CASSQSQGQLPYEQYF
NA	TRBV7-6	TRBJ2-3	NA	TGTGCCAGCAGCCCCCTTACGGAGGAGTCGCAGTATTTT	CASSPLTEESQYF
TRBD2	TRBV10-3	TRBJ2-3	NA	TGTGCCATCAGCTCTCTTAGCGGGAGGGCGTCAGATACGCAGTATTTT	CAISSLSGRASDTQYF
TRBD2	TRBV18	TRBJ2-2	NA	TGTGCCAGCTCTCAACTAGCGGGAGGAAGAACCGGGGAGCTGTTTTTT	CASSQLAGGRTGELFF
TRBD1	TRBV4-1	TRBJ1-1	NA	TGCGCCAGCAGCCCACGGACAGGCTTTAACACTGAAGCTTTCTTT	CASSPRTGFNTEAFF
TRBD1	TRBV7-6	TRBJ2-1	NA	TGTGCCAGCAGCTTACAGCCGGGACAGGCCGACAATGAGCAGTTCTTC	CASSLQPGQADNEQFF
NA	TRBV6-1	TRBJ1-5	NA	TGTGCCAGCAGGACGAGACAGGCTAGCAATCAGCCCCAGCATTTT	CASRTRQASNQPQHF
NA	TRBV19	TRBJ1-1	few	TGTGCCAGTAGTATAGGGACTGGGACTGAAGCTTTCTTT	CASSIGTGTEAFF
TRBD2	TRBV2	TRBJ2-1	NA	TGTGCCAGCAACCCCCCCCGGGGGAGGGATGAGCAGTTCTTC	CASNPPRGRDEQFF
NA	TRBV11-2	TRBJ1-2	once	TGTGCCAGCAGCCCCCGCGGGGCGTCCCGTTGGGTCTTC	CASSPRGASRWVF
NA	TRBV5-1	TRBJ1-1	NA	TGCGCCAGCAGCTTGCAGGGTAGGGGAAACACTGAAGCTTTCTTT	CASSLQGRGNTEAFF
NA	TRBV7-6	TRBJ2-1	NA	TGTGCCAGCAGCTTAGAAGTGGCAGGGGACTACAATGAGCAGTTCTTC	CASSLEVAGDYNEQFF
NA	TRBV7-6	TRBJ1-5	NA	TGTGCCAGCTCCATTAGTGGCAATCAGCCCCAGCATTTT	CASSISGNQPQHF
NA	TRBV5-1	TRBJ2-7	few	TGCGCCAGCAGCCCGACTACCCCCTACGAGCAGTACTTC	CASSPTTPYEQYF
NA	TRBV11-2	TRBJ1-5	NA	TGTGCCAGCAGCCGGGGGAGGGACCAGCCCCAGCATTTT	CASSRGRDQPQHF
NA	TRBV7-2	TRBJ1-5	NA	TGTGCCAGCAGCTTAGCACAGGGTCGGTATCAGCCCCAGCATTTT	CASSLAQGRYQPQHF
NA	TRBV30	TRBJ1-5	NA	TGTGCCTGGAGTGTACAGGGCGGTCAGCCCCAGCATTTT	CAWSVQGGQPQHF
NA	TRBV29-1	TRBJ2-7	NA	TGCAGCGCCTTGAATATAGGAGGGGGGGACGAGCAGTACTTC	CSALNIGGGDEQYF
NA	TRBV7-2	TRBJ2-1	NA	TGTGCCAGCAGCTTGGCTCGAAGCTCCTACAATGAGCAGTTCTTC	CASSLARSSYNEQFF
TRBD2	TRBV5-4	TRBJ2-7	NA	TGTGCCAGCATCGGGACTAGCGGGGGGGAGTACGAGCAGTACTTC	CASIGTSGGEYEQYF
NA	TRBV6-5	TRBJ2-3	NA	TGTGCCAGCCGGGACTGGAGCACAGATACGCAGTATTTT	CASRDWSTDTQYF
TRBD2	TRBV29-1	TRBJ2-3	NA	TGCAGCGTTGAAGTGACTAGCGGTCCCTTGGATACGCAGTATTTT	CSVEVTSGPLDTQYF
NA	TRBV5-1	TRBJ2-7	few	TGCGCCAGCAGCTTGGTATCCGGGATCCACGAGCAGTACTTC	CASSLVSGIHEQYF
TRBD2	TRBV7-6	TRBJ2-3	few	TGTGCCAGCAGCTTGCTAGCGGGGGGCACAGATACGCAGTATTTT	CASSLLAGGTDTQYF
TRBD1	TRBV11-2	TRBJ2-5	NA	TGTGCCAGCACCTCAGGCTGGGGACAGGGGGCCGGAGTTGGCCAGTACTTC	CASTSGWGQGAGVGQYF
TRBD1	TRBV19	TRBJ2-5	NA	TGTGCCAGTAGTATACAGACACAGGGGGAGACCCAGTACTTC	CASSIQTQGETQYF
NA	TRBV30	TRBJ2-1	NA	TGTGCCTGGAGTGTAGTCTCCGGTGTAGATGAGCAGTTCTTC	CAWSVVSGVDEQFF
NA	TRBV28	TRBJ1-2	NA	TGTGCCAGCAGTCTCCTCAGGGAAGGCTATGGCTACACCTTC	CASSLLREGYGYTF
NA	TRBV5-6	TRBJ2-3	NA	TGTGCCAGCAGCTTGAATCGGGGAATCACAGATACGCAGTATTTT	CASSLNRGITDTQYF
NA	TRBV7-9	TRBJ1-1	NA	TGTGCCAGCAGCTTAATGGGGGGTAACACTGAAGCTTTCTTT	CASSLMGGNTEAFF
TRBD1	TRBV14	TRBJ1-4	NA	TGTGCCAGCCGGGACAGTCGTACCCCTAATGAAAAACTGTTTTTT	CASRDSRTPNEKLFF
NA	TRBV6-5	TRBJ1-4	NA	TGTGCCAGCAGGGAGCTAACTAATGAAAAACTGTTTTTT	CASRELTNEKLFF
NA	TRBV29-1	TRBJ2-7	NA	TGCAGCGTTGAGATGGCTCACGAGCAGTACTTC	CSVEMAHEQYF
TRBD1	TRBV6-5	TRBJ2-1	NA	TGTGCCAGCAGTCGAGGGACAGGGGGTAATGAGCAGTTCTTC	CASSRGTGGNEQFF
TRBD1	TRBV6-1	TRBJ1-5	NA	TGTGCCAGCAGTGACGACAGGGACCTCAATCAGCCCCAGCATTTT	CASSDDRDLNQPQHF
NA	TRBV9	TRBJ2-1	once	TGTGCCAGCAGCGTAGGCGGAGGGGGCCTCTACAATGAGCAGTTCTTC	CASSVGGGGLYNEQFF
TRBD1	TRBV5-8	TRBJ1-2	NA	TGTGCCAGCAGTTTTGACAGGGGAGAGGGCTACACCTTC	CASSFDRGEGYTF
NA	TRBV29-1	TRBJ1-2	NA	TGCAGCGTAACAACAGGGATCTATGGCTACACCTTC	CSVTTGIYGYTF
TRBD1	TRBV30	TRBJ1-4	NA	TGTGCCTGGAGGCCACAGGGGTGGGTCGAAAAACTGTTTTTT	CAWRPQGWVEKLFF
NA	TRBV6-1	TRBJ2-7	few	TGTGCCAGCAGTAGAGAGCGAACCTACGAGCAGTACTTC	CASSRERTYEQYF
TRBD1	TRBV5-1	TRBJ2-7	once	TGCGCCAGCAGCGAAAGGACAGGGGGCTACGAGCAGTACTTC	CASSERTGGYEQYF
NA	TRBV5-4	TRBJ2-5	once	TGTGCCAGCAGCTTGGTGGGCCCCGTTGGCGAGACCCAGTACTTC	CASSLVGPVGETQYF
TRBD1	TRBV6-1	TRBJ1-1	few	TGTGCCAGCAGTGAAATAGAGGGGGCGACTGAAGCTTTCTTT	CASSEIEGATEAFF
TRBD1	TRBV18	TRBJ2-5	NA	TGTGCCAGTATCAGGGGGTACCAAGAGACCCAGTACTTC	CASIRGYQETQYF